This T cell receptor (beta chain) was observed in a study of post-analysis software for immune sequencing data. Germline V gene data show CDR1 as MNHEY and CDR2 as SVGEGT. The CDR3 loop spans 21 amino acids. V gave up 5 bases and J gave up 1 base, with 30 bases separating them. There are a few counts of this clonotype. Its target is unknown. Study conclusions and caveats: When patients were compared with controls, 4 or 5 TRBV segments were more frequent, TRBV5-6, TRBV5-1 and TRBV20-1 among them.

Built from TCR beta cDNA, the libraries had unique molecular identifiers in them. Input amounts of 1 to 10 million T cells were used. These gave roughly 0.5 million cDNA molecules, so each molecule approximated one T cell. TCRdb re-analysed the PCR reads in MiXCR, keeping a single row per CDR3 protein. Of roughly 730,000 distinct CDR3 sequences in the sample, approximately 30% were seen once. The gene calls are TRBV6-2 or TRBV6-3 and TRBJ2-1, with TRBD2 as a possible D gene (6 bases). This sequence originates from a girl between 5 and 17 years old with multiple sclerosis. Sequences were obtained from blood. The CDR3 bases are TGTGCCAGCAGTACCCCAGGGTCGGCTATCCCGGGAGTAGGTTCCTACAATGAGCAGTTCTTC. Its translation is CASSTPGSAIPGVGSYNEQFF.